This T cell receptor (beta chain) was retrieved from a study of OX40 agonist ivuxolimab in advanced cancers. Trimming took 0 bases from V and 4 from J, leaving 10 bases between them. The CDR3 has 14 amino acids. Per germline, CDR1 SGHRS and CDR2 YFSETQ. The repertoire was sequenced with immunoSEQ multiplex PCR; TCRdb's copy has only in-frame clones and lacks some. The sample has 40,000 to 45,000 clones; roughly 80% are singletons. The origin of this receptor is an adult with an advanced solid tumor such as melanoma, head and neck, liver or kidney cancer. The starting material was CD4+ or CD8+ T cells sorted from blood, obtained in a trial of the OX40 agonist ivuxolimab. The chain employs TRBV5-1 and TRBJ1-2; no clear D. The CDR3 loop is CASSLASGGYGYTF. CDR3 nucleotides: TGCGCCAGCAGCTTGGCTTCAGGAGGCTATGGCTACACCTTC.